A selection of T cell receptor beta chains follows, all from one sample in a study of blood T cells in healthy people across ages. TCRdb called the 5' RACE reads again in MiXCR, with one record for every CDR3 protein. The profile shows 750,000 to 950,000 distinct CDR3 sequences, roughly 50% of them singletons. Sequenced sample: blood. The receptors derive from an elderly man in good health. Each CDR3 is given with its conserved first and last residue. Fields, in order: D gene, J gene, clone size, CDR3 length, V gene, CDR3 protein, CDR3 DNA. The D gene is left open where the match is weak. Only part of the rows carry a size: once, few, many, or a class if the clone is expanded.

d_call: NA
j_call: TRBJ2-7
clone_size: NA
cdr3_length: 13
v_call: TRBV27
cdr3_aa: CASRREANYEQYF
cdr3_nt: TGTGCCAGCAGGAGGGAGGCGAACTACGAGCAGTACTTC

d_call: NA
j_call: TRBJ2-1
clone_size: NA
cdr3_length: 13
v_call: TRBV7-9
cdr3_aa: CASSLVAGDEQFF
cdr3_nt: TGTGCCAGCAGCTTAGTTGCAGGGGATGAGCAGTTCTTC

d_call: TRBD1
j_call: TRBJ1-4
clone_size: NA
cdr3_length: 16
v_call: TRBV9
cdr3_aa: CASSVGVDRGQEKLFF
cdr3_nt: TGTGCCAGCAGCGTAGGGGTAGACAGGGGTCAAGAAAAACTGTTTTTT

d_call: TRBD2
j_call: TRBJ2-5
clone_size: NA
cdr3_length: 14
v_call: TRBV3-1
cdr3_aa: CASSRLAGEETQYF
cdr3_nt: TGTGCCAGCAGCCGACTAGCGGGAGAAGAGACCCAGTACTTC

d_call: TRBD2
j_call: TRBJ2-7
clone_size: once
cdr3_length: 15
v_call: TRBV29-1
cdr3_aa: CSVGRVGRIYNEQYF
cdr3_nt: TGCAGCGTTGGCCGGGTCGGGAGGATCTACAATGAGCAGTACTTC

d_call: NA
j_call: TRBJ1-5
clone_size: NA
cdr3_length: 14
v_call: TRBV28
cdr3_aa: CASRGGGQNQPQHF
cdr3_nt: TGTGCCAGCAGGGGGGGGGGGCAGAATCAGCCCCAGCATTTT

d_call: TRBD1
j_call: TRBJ1-4
clone_size: once
cdr3_length: 14
v_call: TRBV7-9
cdr3_aa: CASSYGTGGEKLFF
cdr3_nt: TGTGCCAGCAGCTACGGGACAGGCGGTGAAAAACTGTTTTTT

d_call: TRBD1
j_call: TRBJ2-7
clone_size: NA
cdr3_length: 16
v_call: TRBV7-9
cdr3_aa: CASSLGRDRVFAEQYF
cdr3_nt: TGTGCCAGCAGCTTAGGTCGGGACAGGGTTTTTGCCGAGCAGTACTTC

d_call: NA
j_call: TRBJ1-2
clone_size: NA
cdr3_length: 9
v_call: TRBV6-4
cdr3_aa: CASRLGYTF
cdr3_nt: TGTGCCAGCAGGCTTGGCTACACCTTC

d_call: TRBD1
j_call: TRBJ1-2
clone_size: NA
cdr3_length: 12
v_call: TRBV24-1
cdr3_aa: CATSGQGLGYTF
cdr3_nt: TGTGCCACCAGTGGACAGGGGTTAGGCTACACCTTC

d_call: TRBD2
j_call: TRBJ2-1
clone_size: NA
cdr3_length: 16
v_call: TRBV5-1
cdr3_aa: CASSLTGLAGGDEQFF
cdr3_nt: TGCGCCAGCAGCTTGACCGGACTAGCGGGAGGGGATGAGCAGTTCTTC

d_call: TRBD1
j_call: TRBJ1-6
clone_size: NA
cdr3_length: 16
v_call: TRBV5-4
cdr3_aa: CASSLKGQGDQAPLHF
cdr3_nt: TGTGCCAGCAGCCTAAAGGGACAGGGGGATCAAGCACCCCTCCACTTT

d_call: TRBD2
j_call: TRBJ2-7
clone_size: NA
cdr3_length: 14
v_call: TRBV4-1
cdr3_aa: CASSPYGGWGEQYF
cdr3_nt: TGCGCCAGCAGCCCTTACGGGGGGTGGGGCGAGCAGTACTTC

d_call: TRBD2
j_call: TRBJ2-5
clone_size: NA
cdr3_length: 13
v_call: TRBV6-6
cdr3_aa: CASRGEGAETQYF
cdr3_nt: TGTGCCAGCAGGGGGGAGGGAGCAGAGACCCAGTACTTC

d_call: NA
j_call: TRBJ1-6
clone_size: few
cdr3_length: 16
v_call: TRBV13
cdr3_aa: CASSRFQGNYNSPLHF
cdr3_nt: TGTGCCAGCAGTCGGTTTCAGGGCAACTATAATTCACCCCTCCACTTT

d_call: NA
j_call: TRBJ1-2
clone_size: NA
cdr3_length: 13
v_call: TRBV7-2
cdr3_aa: CASSLRQSYGYTF
cdr3_nt: TGTGCCAGCAGCTTAAGACAGAGCTATGGCTACACCTTC

d_call: NA
j_call: TRBJ2-1
clone_size: NA
cdr3_length: 15
v_call: TRBV7-9
cdr3_aa: CASSPAGLNYNEQFF
cdr3_nt: TGTGCCAGCAGCCCCGCGGGACTCAATTACAATGAGCAGTTCTTC

d_call: TRBD1
j_call: TRBJ2-7
clone_size: NA
cdr3_length: 15
v_call: TRBV10-2
cdr3_aa: CASSRDSPGGYEQYF
cdr3_nt: TGCGCCAGTAGCCGGGACAGCCCCGGCGGCTACGAGCAGTACTTC

d_call: NA
j_call: TRBJ2-7
clone_size: NA
cdr3_length: 14
v_call: TRBV15
cdr3_aa: CATSTPGFRNEQYF
cdr3_nt: TGTGCCACCTCGACGCCGGGATTTAGAAACGAGCAGTACTTC

d_call: NA
j_call: TRBJ2-3
clone_size: NA
cdr3_length: 16
v_call: TRBV5-4
cdr3_aa: CASSRNTHKTGGTQYF
cdr3_nt: TGTGCCAGCAGCCGGAACACCCACAAAACAGGAGGTACGCAGTATTTT

d_call: NA
j_call: TRBJ2-3
clone_size: many
cdr3_length: 14
v_call: TRBV3-1
cdr3_aa: CASSQGTSTDTQYF
cdr3_nt: TGTGCCAGCAGCCAAGGGACTAGCACAGATACGCAGTATTTT

d_call: NA
j_call: TRBJ1-2
clone_size: NA
cdr3_length: 15
v_call: TRBV20-1
cdr3_aa: CSARGGLNSGYGYTF
cdr3_nt: TGCAGTGCTAGAGGCGGGCTAAATTCGGGATATGGCTACACCTTC

d_call: NA
j_call: TRBJ1-4
clone_size: NA
cdr3_length: 13
v_call: TRBV20-1
cdr3_aa: CSGHGGVVEKLFF
cdr3_nt: TGCAGTGGGCACGGAGGGGTGGTTGAAAAACTGTTTTTT

d_call: TRBD1
j_call: TRBJ2-5
clone_size: few
cdr3_length: 14
v_call: TRBV27
cdr3_aa: CASNTGQGSREQYF
cdr3_nt: TGTGCCAGCAACACGGGACAGGGCAGTCGTGAGCAGTACTTC

d_call: NA
j_call: TRBJ2-7
clone_size: NA
cdr3_length: 12
v_call: TRBV28
cdr3_aa: CASSSPPGEQYF
cdr3_nt: TGTGCCAGCAGCTCCCCTCCGGGGGAGCAGTACTTC

d_call: NA
j_call: TRBJ2-1
clone_size: NA
cdr3_length: 14
v_call: TRBV28
cdr3_aa: CASSFRDGYNEQFF
cdr3_nt: TGTGCCAGCAGTTTTCGGGACGGATACAATGAGCAGTTCTTC

d_call: NA
j_call: TRBJ2-7
clone_size: NA
cdr3_length: 14
v_call: TRBV5-1
cdr3_aa: CASSPEGSKYEQYF
cdr3_nt: TGCGCCAGCAGCCCCGAGGGCAGCAAGTACGAGCAGTACTTC

d_call: NA
j_call: TRBJ2-1
clone_size: NA
cdr3_length: 18
v_call: TRBV6-1
cdr3_aa: CASSGTGHLQSSYNEQFF
cdr3_nt: TGTGCCAGCAGTGGGACGGGACATCTCCAAAGCTCCTACAATGAGCAGTTCTTC

d_call: NA
j_call: TRBJ2-1
clone_size: NA
cdr3_length: 14
v_call: TRBV29-1
cdr3_aa: CSAATGGGSGEQFF
cdr3_nt: TGCAGCGCTGCCACCGGGGGCGGGTCAGGTGAGCAGTTCTTC

d_call: TRBD2
j_call: TRBJ2-1
clone_size: NA
cdr3_length: 19
v_call: TRBV28
cdr3_aa: CASSLGWGRSGSRGNEQFF
cdr3_nt: TGTGCCAGCAGTTTGGGCTGGGGGCGGAGCGGGAGCCGCGGCAATGAGCAGTTCTTC

d_call: NA
j_call: TRBJ1-6
clone_size: NA
cdr3_length: 15
v_call: TRBV18
cdr3_aa: CASSPGRDYNSPLHF
cdr3_nt: TGTGCCAGCTCACCGGGGAGAGATTATAATTCACCCCTCCACTTT

d_call: NA
j_call: TRBJ2-7
clone_size: few
cdr3_length: 17
v_call: TRBV9
cdr3_aa: CASSPKGPGGPSYEQYF
cdr3_nt: TGTGCCAGCAGCCCGAAGGGGCCCGGGGGCCCTTCCTACGAGCAGTACTTC

d_call: TRBD2
j_call: TRBJ2-3
clone_size: few
cdr3_length: 17
v_call: TRBV12-3/TRBV12-4
cdr3_aa: CASSLGGTSGRTDTQYF
cdr3_nt: TGTGCCAGCAGTTTAGGGGGGACTAGCGGGAGAACAGATACGCAGTATTTT

d_call: TRBD2
j_call: TRBJ2-3
clone_size: NA
cdr3_length: 14
v_call: TRBV10-3
cdr3_aa: CAIRGTSGSRYAYF
cdr3_nt: TGTGCCATCAGAGGGACTAGCGGGAGCAGATACGCGTATTTT

d_call: TRBD2
j_call: TRBJ2-7
clone_size: few
cdr3_length: 15
v_call: TRBV5-1
cdr3_aa: CASTVSGTSFDEQYF
cdr3_nt: TGCGCCAGCACCGTCTCCGGGACTAGCTTCGACGAGCAGTACTTC

d_call: NA
j_call: TRBJ2-5
clone_size: NA
cdr3_length: 15
v_call: TRBV10-3
cdr3_aa: CAISESDGNQETQYF
cdr3_nt: TGTGCCATCAGTGAGTCAGACGGCAACCAAGAGACCCAGTACTTC

d_call: TRBD2
j_call: TRBJ2-5
clone_size: few
cdr3_length: 16
v_call: TRBV20-1
cdr3_aa: CSARDTSGTIKETQYF
cdr3_nt: TGCAGTGCTAGAGATACCAGCGGGACGATCAAAGAGACCCAGTACTTC

d_call: NA
j_call: TRBJ2-7
clone_size: NA
cdr3_length: 14
v_call: TRBV11-2
cdr3_aa: CASSMERTAYEQYF
cdr3_nt: TGTGCCAGCAGCATGGAAAGGACAGCATACGAGCAGTACTTC

d_call: NA
j_call: TRBJ2-3
clone_size: NA
cdr3_length: 13
v_call: TRBV18
cdr3_aa: CASSPPGGRYAYF
cdr3_nt: TGTGCCAGCTCACCACCTGGGGGGAGATACGCGTATTTT

d_call: TRBD1
j_call: TRBJ2-1
clone_size: NA
cdr3_length: 15
v_call: TRBV20-1
cdr3_aa: CSASRARGINNEQFF
cdr3_nt: TGCAGTGCTAGTAGGGCCAGGGGGATAAACAATGAGCAGTTCTTC

d_call: NA
j_call: TRBJ1-1
clone_size: NA
cdr3_length: 14
v_call: TRBV12-3/TRBV12-4
cdr3_aa: CASSFWQGNTEAFF
cdr3_nt: TGTGCCAGCAGTTTTTGGCAGGGGAACACTGAAGCTTTCTTT

d_call: NA
j_call: TRBJ2-1
clone_size: NA
cdr3_length: 12
v_call: TRBV12-3/TRBV12-4
cdr3_aa: CASSAPYGEQSF
cdr3_nt: TGTGCCAGCAGTGCCCCCTACGGAGAGCAGTCCTTC

d_call: TRBD2
j_call: TRBJ2-3
clone_size: few
cdr3_length: 17
v_call: TRBV20-1
cdr3_aa: CSARDPSGRVHYDTQYF
cdr3_nt: TGCAGTGCTAGAGATCCGAGCGGGAGGGTGCATTACGATACGCAGTATTTT

d_call: TRBD2
j_call: TRBJ2-4
clone_size: few
cdr3_length: 16
v_call: TRBV9
cdr3_aa: CASSVGSGRAKNIQYF
cdr3_nt: TGTGCCAGCAGCGTAGGCTCCGGGAGGGCCAAAAACATTCAGTACTTC

d_call: TRBD2
j_call: TRBJ2-1
clone_size: NA
cdr3_length: 19
v_call: TRBV7-9
cdr3_aa: CASSLEGGLAGGNYNEQFF
cdr3_nt: TGTGCCAGCAGCTTAGAAGGGGGACTAGCGGGAGGTAACTACAATGAGCAGTTCTTC

d_call: NA
j_call: TRBJ2-7
clone_size: NA
cdr3_length: 16
v_call: TRBV27
cdr3_aa: CASSPELVMWGETKYF
cdr3_nt: TGTGCCAGCAGTCCAGAACTAGTAATGTGGGGAGAGACCAAGTACTTC